These 32 T cell receptor beta chains were sequenced from one sample in a study of cytomegalovirus exposure and HLA in healthy donors. PCR used 60 Vbeta primers and 13 Jbeta primers. Assay used: immunoSEQ multiplex PCR; TCRdb lists only in-frame clones, some missing. The table includes roughly 230,000 clones, over 90% detected once. Sequenced sample: PBMCs. These receptors all stem from a girl aged 2 to 10 in good health and CMV-seronegative.

The genes are TRBV27 and TRBJ1-1; no reliable D call. The CDR3 is 13 residues long. Germline V CDR1 and CDR2: MNHEY, SMNVEV (reference sequence). The V and J ends lost 5 bases and 8 bases respectively, with 15 bases between them. The CDR3 reads CASSPIGVTEAFF. The CDR3 DNA reads as TGTGCCAGCAGTCCGATCGGGGTGACAGAAGCTTTCTTT.

The V and J genes are TRBV30 and TRBJ2-5, with 8 positions matching TRBD1. The ends lost 8 bases at V and 1 base at J; junction bases unmatched: 3. The CDR3 is 12 amino acids. Germline CDR1 is GTSNPN and CDR2 is SVGIG (reference sequence). CDR3 loop: CAGGQGQETQYF. CDR3 DNA: TGTGCCGGAGGACAGGGCCAAGAGACCCAGTACTTC.

The chain has TRBV5-6 and TRBJ1-2; D is unclear. CDR3 size: 12 residues. Germline V gene data show CDR1 as SGHDT and CDR2 as YYEEEE. Trimming stripped 1 base from V and 6 bases from J, with 7 bases between. The chain's CDR3 is CASSLSIDGYTF. The CDR3 region has the DNA TGTGCCAGCAGCTTGTCCATTGATGGCTACACCTTC.

This chain uses TRBV5-6 with TRBJ2-5, with TRBD2 matching over 11 bases. The CDR3 has 16 residues. V was pared by 4 bases and J by 5 bases, with 10 bases of the junction left unmatched. Germline assignment: CDR1 SGHDT and CDR2 YYEEEE. The CDR3, as DNA: TGTGCCAGCAGCCCTAGACTAGCGGGATGGTGGGAGACCCAGTACTTC. This sequence encodes CASSPRLAGWWETQYF. The entire variable domain, with the rest obtained from reference TRBV5-6 and TRBJ2-5, is as follows: DAGVTQSPTHLIKTRGQQVTLRCSPKSGHDTVSWYQQALGQGPQFIFQYYEEEERQRGNFPDRFSGHQFPNYSSELNVNALLLGDSALYLCASSPRLAGWWETQYFGPGTRLLVL.

This sequence joins TRBV10-2 and TRBJ2-4, with 8 bases aligning to TRBD1. The V gene end was trimmed by 3 bases and the J gene end by 0 bases; junction bases not matched to a gene: 4. Germline CDR1 WSHSY, CDR2 SAAADI. The CDR3 has 16 residues. The CDR3 here is CASSDKDRVAKNIQYF. The DNA for the CDR3 is TGCGCCAGCAGTGATAAGGACAGGGTAGCCAAAAACATTCAGTACTTC.

The chain combines TRBV7-2 with TRBJ1-4, with TRBD1 matching 7 bases. This CDR3 spans 17 amino acids. The junction had 8 bases not matched to a gene; V was cut back by 1 base and J by 3 bases. CDR1 is SGHTA and CDR2 is FQGNSA in the germline V gene. This CDR3 is CASSLGGPGTANEKLFF. The CDR3 DNA sequence: TGTGCCAGCAGCTTAGGGGGCCCCGGGACAGCTAATGAAAAACTGTTTTTT.

V and J are TRBV4-1 and TRBJ2-4; TRBD2 matches at 11 bases. The ends lost 2 bases at V and 4 bases at J; junction bases unmatched: 7. The CDR3 extends over 17 amino acids. CDR1 and CDR2 (germline): MGHRA, YSYEKL. Here the CDR3 reads CASSQPLSGGAKNIQYF. The CDR3 DNA reads as TGCGCCAGCAGCCAACCCCTTAGCGGGGGGGCTAAAAACATTCAGTACTTC.

This clone showed up just a few times. The J gene is TRBJ2-6, the V gene TRBV15, with 9 bases that match TRBD1. V was clipped by 3 bases and J by 2 bases; unmatched bases: 5. Germline V lookup: CDR1 LNHNV, CDR2 YYDKDF (reference sequence). The CDR3 is 17 residues long. CDR3 sequence reads: CATSSGQGLAGANVLTF. The CDR3 DNA reads as TGTGCCACCAGCAGCGGACAGGGGCTGGCTGGGGCCAACGTCCTGACTTTC.

The CDR3 reads CASSLAEDEQYF. CDR3 bases: TGTGCCAGCAGCTTAGCGGAGGACGAGCAGTACTTC. The rearrangement joins TRBV7-6 to TRBJ2-7; D is possibly TRBD2 (5 bases). V lost 0 bases and J lost 5, with 5 bases in between. In germline, CDR1 is SGHVS, CDR2 FNYEAQ. This CDR3 spans 12 amino acids. The whole variable domain, filled in from reference TRBV7-6 and TRBJ2-7, reads GAGVSQSPRYKVTKRGQDVALRCDPISGHVSLYWYRQALGQGPEFLTYFNYEAQQDKSGLPNDRFSAERPEGSISTLTIQRTEQRDSAMYRCASSLAEDEQYFGPGTRLTVT.

V gene TRBV5-1 combines with J gene TRBJ2-7; a weak D match, TRBD1 (6 bases). This CDR3 is built from 13 residues. The germline gives CDR1 SGHRS, CDR2 YFSETQ. Trimming removed 6 bases at V and 0 bases at J, with 10 bases between. The CDR3 region is CASNPTGSYEQYF. As DNA, the CDR3 is TGCGCCAGCAACCCGACAGGCTCCTACGAGCAGTACTTC.

This clone was recorded only once. The chain combines TRBV27 with TRBJ2-5, with D possibly matching TRBD1 (7 bases). The germline gives CDR1 MNHEY, CDR2 SMNVEV (reference sequence). The CDR3 consists of 15 residues. Trimming stripped 6 bases from V and 5 bases from J, with 19 bases between. DNA for the CDR3: TGTGCCAGCAGGCCAGGGGGGTTAGTAAGGGAGACCCAGTACTTC. The encoded protein is CASRPGGLVRETQYF.

The chain recombines TRBV5-6 with TRBJ2-1; 14 nucleotides agree with TRBD2. This CDR3 has 18 amino acids. Germline V CDR1 and CDR2: SGHDT, YYEEEE. The trim removed 4 bases at V and 8 bases at J, leaving 14 bases unmatched. CDR3 protein: CASSPGLAGGGGRDEQFF. DNA for the CDR3: TGTGCCAGCAGCCCTGGACTAGCGGGAGGAGGGGGTAGGGATGAGCAGTTCTTC.

The V and J genes are TRBV27 and TRBJ2-6, with 8 bases aligning to TRBD1. V lost 5 bases, J lost 2 bases, and 8 bases stayed unmatched. The CDR3 extends over 17 amino acids. Germline lookup yields CDR1 MNHEY and CDR2 SMNVEV (reference sequence). CDR3 sequence (DNA): TGTGCCAGCAGTGTACGGACAGGGATCCCTGGGGCCAACGTCCTGACTTTC. Translating gives CASSVRTGIPGANVLTF.

DNA of the CDR3: TGTGCCAGCAGCCCTACCGGGGGAGTTGGCTACACCTTC. Its protein is CASSPTGGVGYTF. This sequence joins TRBV7-9 and TRBJ1-2, with D tentatively TRBD1 (5 bases). The CDR3 is 13 amino acids. CDR1 and CDR2 from the germline V gene are SEHNR and FQNEAQ (reference sequence). Trimming pared 5 bases from V and 7 bases from J, leaving 14 bases between. Supplemented by reference TRBV7-9 and TRBJ1-2, the full variable domain reads DTGVSQNPRHKITKRGQNVTFRCDPISEHNRLYWYRQTLGQGPEFLTYFQNEAQLEKSRLLSDRFSAERPKGSFSTLEIQRTEQGDSAMYLCASSPTGGVGYTFGSGTRLTVV.

In this sample, this clone turned up a few times. V and J are TRBV19 and TRBJ2-2; 7 positions agree with TRBD2. V lost 8 bases to trimming and J lost 8 bases; unmatched junction nucleotides: 8. The CDR3 covers 13 residues. The germline gives CDR1 LNHDA, CDR2 SQIVND (reference sequence). The CDR3 DNA reads as TGTGCCAGTGACCGTGGGGGGGAAGGGGAGCTGTTTTTT. Encoded protein: CASDRGGEGELFF.

The chain has TRBV6-6 and TRBJ1-1, with 7 bases lining up with TRBD1. Germline CDR1 MNHNY, CDR2 SVGAGI (reference sequence). J lost 6 bases, V lost 2 bases, and 9 bases had no gene match. The CDR3 loop spans 15 amino acids. The CDR3 here is CASSYGTDRFSEAFF. The CDR3 DNA reads TGTGCCAGCAGTTACGGGACAGACCGGTTCTCTGAAGCTTTCTTT.

Details on this clone: The junction differs from germline at one of its ends, possibly a read error. The chain employs TRBV7-7 and TRBJ2-6; 8 bases map to TRBD1. This CDR3 region has 17 residues. Germline-derived CDR1 and CDR2 are SSHAT and FNYEAQ (reference sequence). CDR3 loop: CASSPGQGKAGANVLTF. In DNA, the CDR3 is TGTGCTAGCAGCCCCGGACAGGGAAAAGCTGGGGCCAACGTCCTGACTTTC.

The rearrangement joins TRBV29-1 to TRBJ1-2, with 8 bases aligning to TRBD1. V lost 6 bases to trimming and J lost 0 bases; unmatched junction nucleotides: 6. Germline V gives CDR1 SQVTM, CDR2 ANQGSEA. The CDR3 is 14 residues long. Here the CDR3 DNA reads TGCAGCGTGGAGGACAGGGAGACTAACTATGGCTACACCTTC. Encoded protein: CSVEDRETNYGYTF.

V gene TRBV9 combines with J gene TRBJ2-2; the D gene is possibly TRBD1 (6 bases). CDR1 and CDR2 from the germline V gene are SGDLS and YYNGEE. The CDR3 runs to 18 residues. Between the trimmed V and J ends, which lost 3 bases and 0 bases, there was a span of 18 bases. This chain's CDR3 is CASSAPFGQGTNTGELFF. The CDR3 bases are TGTGCCAGCAGCGCCCCGTTCGGTCAGGGGACGAACACCGGGGAGCTGTTTTTT.

This chain uses TRBV5-1 with TRBJ2-1, with 9 bases that match TRBD2. The CDR3 consists of 17 residues. The ends lost 0 bases at V and 6 bases at J; junction bases unmatched: 10. Germline loops: CDR1 SGHRS, CDR2 YFSETQ. This chain's CDR3 is CASSLGGLAGLINEQFF. The CDR3, as DNA: TGCGCCAGCAGCTTGGGGGGTCTAGCGGGGTTGATCAATGAGCAGTTCTTC.

The V and J genes are TRBV5-1 and TRBJ2-1, with TRBD2 matching 8 bases. This CDR3 contains 16 residues. Germline V gene sequence: CDR1 SGHRS, CDR2 YFSETQ. V shed 0 bases, J shed 6 bases, and the junction held 8 bases outside the gene matches. CDR3 in DNA: TGCGCCAGCAGCTTGGCCTCGGGAGGGGTCATCAATGAGCAGTTCTTC. Its translation is CASSLASGGVINEQFF.

The chain joins TRBV5-5 to TRBJ2-3; unclear D gene. The CDR3 is 15 residues long. Germline CDR1 SGHKS, CDR2 YYEKEE (reference sequence). Trimming stripped 3 bases from V and 2 bases from J, with 13 bases between. The CDR3 DNA sequence: TGTGCCAGCAGCTCCCCAAGAGAGGCCACAGATACGCAGTATTTT. Its translation: CASSSPREATDTQYF.

The V and J genes are TRBV7-6 and TRBJ2-3; TRBD1 matches 8 bases. The CDR3 has 16 amino acids. Germline-derived CDR1 and CDR2 are SGHVS and FNYEAQ. Unmatched junction bases numbered 12, after V lost 4 bases and J lost 6 bases. The CDR3 sequence: CASSSMSGRGLDTQYF. CDR3 nucleotide sequence: TGTGCCAGCAGCTCCATGTCGGGCAGGGGGCTGGATACGCAGTATTTT.

J is TRBJ2-7 and V is TRBV10-1, with a weak D call TRBD2 (6 bases). The CDR3 contains 13 residues. Germline V gene data show CDR1 as WNHNN and CDR2 as SYGVQD (reference sequence). V was trimmed by 4 bases and J by 2 bases, leaving 9 bases between them. Here the CDR3 DNA reads TGCGCCAGCAGTGCCGGGGGAGCCTACGAGCAGTACTTC. This encodes CASSAGGAYEQYF.

The rearrangement uses TRBV27 and TRBJ2-7, with 11 bases aligning to TRBD2. This CDR3 has 16 amino acids. Germline assignment: CDR1 MNHEY and CDR2 SMNVEV (reference sequence). V lost 6 bases to trimming and J lost 5 bases; unmatched junction nucleotides: 12. In DNA, the CDR3 is TGTGCCAGCAGCACCCCTTCTAGCGGGAGGTCCCACGAGCAGTACTTC. Protein sequence: CASSTPSSGRSHEQYF.

This chain links TRBV5-1 with TRBJ2-7; TRBD2 might be the D (5 bases). V was trimmed by 0 bases and J by 4 bases, leaving 17 bases between them. The germline CDR1 and CDR2 sequences are SGHRS and YFSETQ. CDR3 size: 16 residues. CDR3 protein: CASSLGRESGTYEQYF. Here the CDR3 DNA reads TGCGCCAGCAGCTTGGGTCGTGAGAGCGGAACATACGAGCAGTACTTC.

The chain uses TRBV30 and TRBJ1-5; the D is unclear. Germline values: CDR1 GTSNPN, CDR2 SVGIG (reference sequence). This CDR3 comprises 12 residues. Trimming shortened V by 1 base and J by 6 bases, and 7 bases separated the two germline ends. The CDR3 region is CAWSGRSQPQHF. The CDR3 bases are TGTGCCTGGAGTGGCCGGAGTCAGCCCCAGCATTTT.

The chain recombines TRBV5-6 with TRBJ2-5; TRBD1 agrees at 10 bases. Germline CDR1 is SGHDT and CDR2 is YYEEEE. The CDR3 has 14 residues. The V and J ends lost 3 bases and 6 bases, in that order; junction bases with no gene match: 5. CDR3: CASSYGTGVQTQYF. For the CDR3, the DNA is TGTGCCAGCAGCTACGGGACAGGGGTACAGACCCAGTACTTC.

In regard to this clone: No DNA is shown, since the ends of the CDR3 on it are uncertain; the CDR3 is the one TCRdb lists. The chain recombines TRBV5-5 with TRBJ1-1; the table's D call, TRBD1, has no DNA check behind it. From its first to its last residue, the CDR3 has 13 amino acids. Germline V gene data show CDR1 as SGHKS and CDR2 as YYEKEE (reference sequence). The CDR3 sequence: CASSSTGVPEAFF.

The CDR3 DNA reads TGTGCCAGCAGCCCGGACAGGGTTAACACTGAAGCTTTCTTT. Translating it yields CASSPDRVNTEAFF. The rearrangement uses TRBV28 and TRBJ1-1, with 8 bases aligning to TRBD1. V trimming: 6 bases; J trimming: 2 bases; junction bases outside the gene matches: 5. Germline lookup yields CDR1 MDHEN and CDR2 SYDVKM. The CDR3 contains 14 residues.

The chain's CDR3 is CASSDSGELFF. In DNA form, the CDR3 reads TGTGCCAGCAGTGATAGCGGGGAGCTGTTTTTT. This rearrangement joins TRBV6-1 to TRBJ2-2; no clear D. The germline gives CDR1 MNHNS, CDR2 SASEGT. The CDR3 runs to 11 residues. The V gene lost 3 bases and the J gene lost 7 bases, with 3 bases spanning the gap.

This chain joins TRBV29-1 and TRBJ1-2; D might be TRBD1 (5 bases). Trimming stripped 7 bases from V and 4 bases from J, with 13 bases between. The CDR3 is made up of 12 amino acids. CDR1 SQVTM and CDR2 ANQGSEA come from the germline V gene. CDR3 in amino acids: CSDEGVGYGYTF. For the CDR3, the DNA is TGCAGCGACGAAGGGGTTGGCTATGGCTACACCTTC.